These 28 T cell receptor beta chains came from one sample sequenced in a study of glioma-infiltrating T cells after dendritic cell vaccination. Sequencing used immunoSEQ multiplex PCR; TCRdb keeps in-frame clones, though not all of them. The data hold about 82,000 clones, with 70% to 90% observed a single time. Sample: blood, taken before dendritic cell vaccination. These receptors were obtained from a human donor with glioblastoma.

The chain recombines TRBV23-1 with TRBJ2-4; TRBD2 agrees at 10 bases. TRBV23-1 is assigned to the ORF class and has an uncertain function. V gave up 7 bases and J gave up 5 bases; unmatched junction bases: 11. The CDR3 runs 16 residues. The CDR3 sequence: CASISNALAGENIQYF. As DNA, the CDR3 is TGCGCCAGCATTTCCAACGCCCTAGCGGGGGAAAACATTCAGTACTTC.

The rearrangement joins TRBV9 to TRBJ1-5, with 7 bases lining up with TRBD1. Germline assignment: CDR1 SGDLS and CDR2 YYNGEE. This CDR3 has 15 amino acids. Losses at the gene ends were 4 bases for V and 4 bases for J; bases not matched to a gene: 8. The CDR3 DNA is TGTGCCAGCAGCCTCCTCCGGGACAGAAATCAGCCCCAGCATTTT. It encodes CASSLLRDRNQPQHF.

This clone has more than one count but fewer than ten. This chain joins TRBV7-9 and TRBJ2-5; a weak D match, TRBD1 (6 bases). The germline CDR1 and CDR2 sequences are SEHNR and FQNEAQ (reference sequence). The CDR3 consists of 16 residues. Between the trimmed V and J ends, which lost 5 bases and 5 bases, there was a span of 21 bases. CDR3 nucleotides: TGTGCCAGCAGCCCTCAAGGCCGAGGGGGACGGGAGACCCAGTACTTC. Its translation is CASSPQGRGGRETQYF. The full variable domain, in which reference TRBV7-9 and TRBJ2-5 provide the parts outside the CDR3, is DTGVSQNPRHKITKRGQNVTFRCDPISEHNRLYWYRQTLGQGPEFLTYFQNEAQLEKSRLLSDRFSAERPKGSFSTLEIQRTEQGDSAMYLCASSPQGRGGRETQYFGPGTRLLVL.

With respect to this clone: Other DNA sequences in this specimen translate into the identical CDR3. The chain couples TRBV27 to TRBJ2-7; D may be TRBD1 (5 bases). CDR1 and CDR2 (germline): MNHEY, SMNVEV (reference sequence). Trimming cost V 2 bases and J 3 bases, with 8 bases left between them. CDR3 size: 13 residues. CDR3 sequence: CASSLRGGYEQYF. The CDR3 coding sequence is TGTGCCAGCAGTTTAAGGGGTGGCTACGAGCAGTACTTC.

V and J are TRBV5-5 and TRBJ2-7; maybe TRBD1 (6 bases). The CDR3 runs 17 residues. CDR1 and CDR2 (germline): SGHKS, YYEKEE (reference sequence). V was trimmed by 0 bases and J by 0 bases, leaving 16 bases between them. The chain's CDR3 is CASSLAVAGAYSYEQYF. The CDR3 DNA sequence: TGTGCCAGCAGCTTGGCCGTGGCAGGGGCTTACTCCTACGAGCAGTACTTC. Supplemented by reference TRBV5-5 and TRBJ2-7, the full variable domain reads DAGVTQSPTHLIKTRGQQVTLRCSPISGHKSVSWYQQVLGQGPQFIFQYYEKEERGRGNFPDRFSARQFPNYSSELNVNALLLGDSALYLCASSLAVAGAYSYEQYFGPGTRLTVT.

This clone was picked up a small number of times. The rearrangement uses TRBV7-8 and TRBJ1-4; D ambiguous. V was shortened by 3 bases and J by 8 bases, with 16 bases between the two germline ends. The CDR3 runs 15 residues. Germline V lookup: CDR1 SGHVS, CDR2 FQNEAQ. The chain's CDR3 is CASSFGRSTGEKLFF. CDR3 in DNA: TGTGCCAGCAGCTTCGGGCGAAGCACGGGAGAAAAACTGTTTTTT.

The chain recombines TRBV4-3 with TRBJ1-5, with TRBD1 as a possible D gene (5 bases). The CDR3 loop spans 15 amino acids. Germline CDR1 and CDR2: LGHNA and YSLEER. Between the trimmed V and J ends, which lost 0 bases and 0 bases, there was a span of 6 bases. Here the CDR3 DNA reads TGCGCCAGCAGCCAAGACAGGGATAGCAATCAGCCCCAGCATTTT. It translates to CASSQDRDSNQPQHF.

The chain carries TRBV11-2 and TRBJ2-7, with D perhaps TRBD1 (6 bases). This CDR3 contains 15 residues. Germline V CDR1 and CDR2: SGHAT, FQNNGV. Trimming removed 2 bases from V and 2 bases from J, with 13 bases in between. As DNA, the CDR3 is TGTGCCAGCAGCTTACGGGACACATCAGCCTACGAGCAGTACTTC. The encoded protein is CASSLRDTSAYEQYF.

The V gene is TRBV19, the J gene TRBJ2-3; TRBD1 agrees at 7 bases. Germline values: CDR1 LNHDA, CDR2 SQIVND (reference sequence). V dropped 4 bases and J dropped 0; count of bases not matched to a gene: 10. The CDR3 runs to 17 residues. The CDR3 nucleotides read TGTGCCAGTAGTACCCGACAGGGCTTGACCAGCACAGATACGCAGTATTTT. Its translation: CASSTRQGLTSTDTQYF.

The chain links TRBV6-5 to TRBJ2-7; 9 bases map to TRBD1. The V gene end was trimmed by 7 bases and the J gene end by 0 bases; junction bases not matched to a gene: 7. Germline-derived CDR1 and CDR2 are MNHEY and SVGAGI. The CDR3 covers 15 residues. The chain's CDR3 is CASTSRDRDSYEQYF. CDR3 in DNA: TGTGCCAGCACCTCAAGGGACAGGGACTCCTACGAGCAGTACTTC.

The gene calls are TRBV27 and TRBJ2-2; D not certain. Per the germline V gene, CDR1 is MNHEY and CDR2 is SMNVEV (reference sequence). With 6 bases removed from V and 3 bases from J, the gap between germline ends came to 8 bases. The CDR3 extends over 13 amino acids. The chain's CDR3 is CASSPPDTGELFF. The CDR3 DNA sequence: TGTGCCAGCAGCCCACCGGACACCGGGGAGCTGTTTTTT.

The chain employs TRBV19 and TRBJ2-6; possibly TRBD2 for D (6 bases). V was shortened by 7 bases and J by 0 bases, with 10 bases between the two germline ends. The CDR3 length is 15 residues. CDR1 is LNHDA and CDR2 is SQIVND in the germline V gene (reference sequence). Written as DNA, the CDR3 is TGTGCCAGTAAGGAGGGTAGCTCTGGGGCCAACGTCCTGACTTTC. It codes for CASKEGSSGANVLTF.

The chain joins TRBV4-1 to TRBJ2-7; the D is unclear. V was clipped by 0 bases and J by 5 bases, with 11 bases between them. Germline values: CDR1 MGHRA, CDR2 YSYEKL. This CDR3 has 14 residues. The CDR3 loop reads CASSQDSARDEQYF. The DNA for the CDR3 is TGCGCCAGCAGCCAAGATAGTGCCCGGGACGAGCAGTACTTC.

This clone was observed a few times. The CDR3 sequence: CASSPWTSGRALGSTDTQYF. CDR3 DNA sequence: TGTGCCAGCAGCCCTTGGACTAGCGGGAGGGCCTTGGGGAGCACAGATACGCAGTATTTT. The chain is built from TRBV7-3 and TRBJ2-3; 15 nucleotides match TRBD2. The ends lost 5 bases at V and 0 bases at J; junction bases unmatched: 12. The CDR3 runs to 20 residues. Germline-derived CDR1 and CDR2 are SGHTA and FQGTGA.

The CDR3 coding sequence is TGTGCCAGCACCCAGGGGTCCCTCGGGTCCGAAAAACTGTTTTTT. It is translated as CASTQGSLGSEKLFF. The chain has TRBV6-6 and TRBJ1-4, with D possibly matching TRBD1 (6 bases). The CDR3 contains 15 residues. Germline loops: CDR1 MNHNY, CDR2 SVGAGI (reference sequence). V dropped 7 bases and J dropped 8 bases, with 20 bases sitting between them.

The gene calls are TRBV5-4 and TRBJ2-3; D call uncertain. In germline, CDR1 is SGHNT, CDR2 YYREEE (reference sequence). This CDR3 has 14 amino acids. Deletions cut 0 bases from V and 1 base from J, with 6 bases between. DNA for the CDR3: TGTGCCAGCAGCTTGGACAGTGGCACAGATACGCAGTATTTT. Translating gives CASSLDSGTDTQYF.

The DNA of the CDR3 is TGTGCCATCAGAACTAGCGGGAGTCTTTTAACAGATACGCAGTATTTT. It encodes CAIRTSGSLLTDTQYF. V usage is TRBV10-3 and J usage is TRBJ2-3, with 11 nucleotides matching TRBD2. The germline gives CDR1 ENHRY, CDR2 SYGVKD. Trimming at V came to 6 bases and at J to 3 bases, leaving 8 bases not matched to a gene. CDR3 size: 16 residues.

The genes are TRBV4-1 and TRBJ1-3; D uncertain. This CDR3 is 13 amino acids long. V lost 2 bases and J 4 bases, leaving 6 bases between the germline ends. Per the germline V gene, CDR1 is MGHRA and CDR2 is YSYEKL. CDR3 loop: CASSQQQGNTIYF. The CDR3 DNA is TGCGCCAGCAGCCAACAACAGGGAAACACCATATATTTT.

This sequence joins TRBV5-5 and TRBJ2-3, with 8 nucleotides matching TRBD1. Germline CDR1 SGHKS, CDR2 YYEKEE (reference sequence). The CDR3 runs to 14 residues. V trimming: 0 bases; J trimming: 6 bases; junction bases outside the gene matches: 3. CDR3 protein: CASSLGQGLDTQYF. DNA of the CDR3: TGTGCCAGCAGCTTGGGACAGGGGTTGGATACGCAGTATTTT.

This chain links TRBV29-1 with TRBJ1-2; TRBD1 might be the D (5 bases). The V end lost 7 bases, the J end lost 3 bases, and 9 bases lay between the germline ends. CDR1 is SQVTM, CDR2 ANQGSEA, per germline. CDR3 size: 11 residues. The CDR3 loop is CSGQFDYGYTF. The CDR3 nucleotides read TGCAGCGGACAGTTCGACTATGGCTACACCTTC.

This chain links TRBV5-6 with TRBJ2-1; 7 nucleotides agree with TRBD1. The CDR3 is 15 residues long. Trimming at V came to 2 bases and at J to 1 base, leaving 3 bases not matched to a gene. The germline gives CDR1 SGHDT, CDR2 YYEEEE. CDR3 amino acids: CASSFRGLSYNEQFF. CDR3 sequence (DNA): TGTGCCAGCAGCTTTAGGGGGCTTTCCTACAATGAGCAGTTCTTC.

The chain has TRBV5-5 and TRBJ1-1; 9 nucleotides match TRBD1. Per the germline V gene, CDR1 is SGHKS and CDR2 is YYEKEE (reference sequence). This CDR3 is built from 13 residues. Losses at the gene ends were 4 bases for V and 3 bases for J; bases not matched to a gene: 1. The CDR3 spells CASSRQGDTEAFF. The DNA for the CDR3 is TGTGCCAGCAGCCGACAGGGGGACACTGAAGCTTTCTTT.

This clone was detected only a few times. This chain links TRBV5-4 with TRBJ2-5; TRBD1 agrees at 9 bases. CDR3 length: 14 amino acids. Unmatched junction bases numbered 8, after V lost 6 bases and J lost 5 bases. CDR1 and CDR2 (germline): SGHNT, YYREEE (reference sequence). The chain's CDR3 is CASTGGTGGETQYF. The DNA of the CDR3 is TGTGCCAGCACCGGTGGTACAGGGGGCGAGACCCAGTACTTC.

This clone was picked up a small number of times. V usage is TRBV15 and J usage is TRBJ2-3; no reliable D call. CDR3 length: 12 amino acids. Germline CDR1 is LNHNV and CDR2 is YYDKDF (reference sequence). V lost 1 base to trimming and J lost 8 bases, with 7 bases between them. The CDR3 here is CATSRAPGTQYF. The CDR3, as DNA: TGTGCCACCAGCAGAGCCCCAGGTACGCAGTATTTT.

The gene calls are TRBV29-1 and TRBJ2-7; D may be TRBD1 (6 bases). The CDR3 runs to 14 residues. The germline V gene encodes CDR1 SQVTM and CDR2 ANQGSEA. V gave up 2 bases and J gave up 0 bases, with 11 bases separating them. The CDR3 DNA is TGCAGCGTTGAACAGGGGACCAGCTCCTACGAGCAGTACTTC. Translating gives CSVEQGTSSYEQYF.

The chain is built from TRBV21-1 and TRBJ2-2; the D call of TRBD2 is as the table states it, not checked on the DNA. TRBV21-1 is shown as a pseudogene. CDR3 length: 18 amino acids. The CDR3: CASSKDQAGGPNTGELFF. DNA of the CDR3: TGTGCCAGCAGCAAAGATCAAGCGGGAGGGCCGAACACCGGGGAGCTGTTTTTT.

The CDR3 protein is CASSLGGTGINTIYF. CDR3 coding DNA: TGTGCCAGCAGCTTGGGAGGGACAGGGATAAACACCATATATTTT. The chain joins TRBV5-4 to TRBJ1-3, with 9 bases fitting TRBD1. The CDR3 has 15 residues. With V trimmed by 0 bases and J by 6 bases, 4 bases remained unmatched. Looked up from germline, CDR1 is SGHNT and CDR2 is YYREEE (reference sequence).

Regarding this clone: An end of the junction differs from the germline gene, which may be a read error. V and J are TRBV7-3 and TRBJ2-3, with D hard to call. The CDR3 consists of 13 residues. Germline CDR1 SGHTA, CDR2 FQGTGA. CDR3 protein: CASSISPLDTRYF. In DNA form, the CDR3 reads TGTGCCAGCAGCATAAGCCCGTTAGATACGCGGTATTTT.